This TCR beta chain came from a study of CXCR3-negative and CXCR3-positive naive CD8 T cells. The authors made the TRB cDNA libraries by 5' RACE using UMI labels. TCRdb reanalyzed the 5' RACE reads, giving one entry per CDR3 protein sequence and no DNA. This sample's table has 55,000 to 70,000 distinct CDR3 sequences. This CDR3 contains 13 residues. Germline assignment: CDR1 SEHNR and CDR2 FQNEAQ (reference sequence). As for this clonotype: Its antigen is unidentified.

Study observations and caveats: Sequencing showed both naive subsets with comparably high diversity, and memory CD8+ cells much lower.

This clonotype was sampled from a human donor in good health. Some clones in this sample may be carry-over from other donors' samples. The sequenced material came from memory CD8+ T cells from blood. The gene calls are TRBV7-9 and TRBJ2-5. The CDR3 reads CASSGAGQETQYF.